This paragraph covers one TCR beta chain sequence. Its antigen is unknown. The record originates from a study of T cell responses to AZD1222 COVID-19 vaccine. Overall study findings and caveats: None of the repertoires were sampled until the peak T cell response had passed.

TCRdb keeps only in-frame clones here, not all; method: immunoSEQ multiplex PCR. This sample carries 100,000 to 150,000 clones, 90% of them seen once, and the ten largest clones take less than 4.5%. With 0 bases clipped from V and 2 bases from J, the junction kept 2 bases outside the gene matches. Germline CDR1 reads SGHRS; CDR2 reads YFSETQ. This CDR3 is built from 15 residues. The sequence derives from an adult in good health. The specimen comprised peripheral blood, sampled on day 0 of MenACWY control vaccination. The chain recombines TRBV5-1 with TRBJ1-1, with 9 bases lining up with TRBD1. The CDR3 reads CASSLDRGRNTEAFF. CDR3 coding DNA: TGCGCCAGCAGCTTGGACAGGGGGCGAAACACTGAAGCTTTCTTT.